The entry below describes one TCR beta chain. Antigen specificity is unknown. These data originate in a study of shared clonotypes between healthy human individuals. 200 ng DNA, 30,000 or so T cell genomes, went into each sorted-subset replicate PCR. Sequencing was performed with immunoSEQ multiplex PCR; in TCRdb, only in-frame clones are kept and a portion is missing. The data hold 850,000 to 1,100,000 clones, with around 77% observed a single time. General study findings and limits: Against clonotypes common to all four donors, non-shared ones had lower generation probabilities.

With V trimmed by 5 bases and J by 2 bases, 5 bases remained unmatched. The CDR3 spans 14 residues. The V gene's germline CDR1 is SGHNT and CDR2 YYREEE (reference sequence). Splitting of CD4+ cells produced CD45RA+ naive and CD45RA-negative memory subsets. The genes are TRBV5-4 and TRBJ2-7; 9 nucleotides match TRBD1. This TCR was sampled from a man younger than 30 in good health. Some clones in this sample may be carry-over from other donors' samples. Sequenced input: memory CD4+ T cells from PBMCs. Subset meaning: CD45RA-negative fraction. This CDR3 reads CASRQTGGTYEQYF. The CDR3 DNA follows: TGTGCCAGCAGACAAACAGGGGGCACCTACGAGCAGTACTTC.